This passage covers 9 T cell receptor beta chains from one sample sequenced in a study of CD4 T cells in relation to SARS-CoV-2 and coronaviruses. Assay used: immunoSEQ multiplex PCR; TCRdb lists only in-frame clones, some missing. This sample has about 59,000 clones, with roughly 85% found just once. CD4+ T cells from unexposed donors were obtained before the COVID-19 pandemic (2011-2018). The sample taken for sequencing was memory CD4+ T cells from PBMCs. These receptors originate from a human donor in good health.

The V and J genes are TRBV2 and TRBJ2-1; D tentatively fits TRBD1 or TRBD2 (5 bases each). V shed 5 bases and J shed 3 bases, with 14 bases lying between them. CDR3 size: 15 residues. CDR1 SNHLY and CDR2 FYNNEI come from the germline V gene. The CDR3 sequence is CASSLGGGNYNEQFF. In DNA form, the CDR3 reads TGTGCCAGCAGTCTGGGTGGGGGAAACTACAATGAGCAGTTCTTC.

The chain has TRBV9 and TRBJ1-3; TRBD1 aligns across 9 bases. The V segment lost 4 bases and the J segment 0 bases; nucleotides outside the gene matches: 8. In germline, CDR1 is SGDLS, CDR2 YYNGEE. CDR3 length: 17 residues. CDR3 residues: CASSPGTGQFSGNTIYF. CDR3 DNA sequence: TGTGCCAGCAGCCCAGGGACAGGGCAATTCTCTGGAAACACCATATATTTT.

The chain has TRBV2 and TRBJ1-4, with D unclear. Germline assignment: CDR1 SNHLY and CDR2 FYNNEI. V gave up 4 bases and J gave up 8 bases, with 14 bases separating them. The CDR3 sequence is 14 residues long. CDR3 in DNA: TGTGCCAGCAGTGCACAGCGGGCGATCGAAAAACTGTTTTTT. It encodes CASSAQRAIEKLFF.

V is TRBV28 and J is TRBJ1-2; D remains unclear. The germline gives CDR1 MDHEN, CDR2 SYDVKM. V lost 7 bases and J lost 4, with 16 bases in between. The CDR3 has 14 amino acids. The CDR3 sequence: CASTVVAAGYGYTF. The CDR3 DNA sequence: TGTGCCAGCACCGTGGTTGCGGCAGGCTATGGCTACACCTTC.

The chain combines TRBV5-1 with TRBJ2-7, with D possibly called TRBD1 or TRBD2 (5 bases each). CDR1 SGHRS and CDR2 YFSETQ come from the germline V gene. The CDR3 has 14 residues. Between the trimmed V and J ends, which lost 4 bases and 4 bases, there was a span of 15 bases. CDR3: CASSSNGAQYEQYF. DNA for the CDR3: TGCGCCAGCAGCAGCAACGGGGCTCAGTACGAGCAGTACTTC.

The CDR3 nucleotides are TGCAGCACAGGGGAGACCTACGAGCAGTACTTC. Encoded protein: CSTGETYEQYF. V and J are TRBV29-1 and TRBJ2-7, with TRBD1 matching over 7 bases. Germline trimming cut 8 bases from V and 2 bases from J; bases unmatched to any gene: 3. Germline CDR1 reads SQVTM; CDR2 reads ANQGSEA. The length of the CDR3 is 11 residues.

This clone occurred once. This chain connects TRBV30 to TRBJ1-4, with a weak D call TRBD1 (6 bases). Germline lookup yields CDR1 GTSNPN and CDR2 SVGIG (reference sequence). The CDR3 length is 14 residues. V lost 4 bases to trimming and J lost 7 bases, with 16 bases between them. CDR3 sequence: CAWTPQGLGEKLFF. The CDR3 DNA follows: TGTGCCTGGACCCCCCAGGGGCTGGGTGAAAAACTGTTTTTT.

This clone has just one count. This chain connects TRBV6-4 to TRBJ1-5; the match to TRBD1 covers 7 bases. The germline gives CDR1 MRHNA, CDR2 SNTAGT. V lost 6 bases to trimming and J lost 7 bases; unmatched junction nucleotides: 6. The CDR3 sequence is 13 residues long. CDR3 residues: CASSRDRGQPQHF. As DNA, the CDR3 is TGTGCCAGCAGCCGGGACAGAGGGCAGCCCCAGCATTTT.

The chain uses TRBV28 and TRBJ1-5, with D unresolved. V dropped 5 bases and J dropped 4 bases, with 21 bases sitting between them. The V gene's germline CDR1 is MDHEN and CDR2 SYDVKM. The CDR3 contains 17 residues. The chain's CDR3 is CASSPYPRGSTNQPQHF. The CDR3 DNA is TGTGCCAGCAGTCCATACCCCCGAGGGAGCACGAATCAGCCCCAGCATTTT.